This TCR beta chain was identified during a study of shared clonotypes between healthy human individuals. The CDR3 sequence is 12 residues long. From germline, CDR1 is MNHNY and CDR2 SVGAGI (reference sequence). The V end was cut by 6 bases, the J end by 12 bases, with 14 bases between. For this clone: The antigen is not known.

Points from the study as a whole: A handful of donors showed sharing of roughly 5% of naive CD4 clonotypes.

CD4+ cells were split into CD45RA+ naive and CD45RA-negative memory subsets. Profiling relied on immunoSEQ multiplex PCR, and the TCRdb table lists in-frame clones only, not all of them. The sample comprises some 660,000 clones, 60% to 75% of which are singletons, and 1.5% to 2% rests with the top ten. This sequence was found in a woman aged 25 to 39 in good health. The chain carries TRBV6-6 and TRBJ1-4; D might be TRBD1 (5 bases). The sequencing sample was made of memory CD4+ T cells sorted from blood. Documented subset: CD45RA-negative fraction. DNA of the CDR3: TGTGCCAGCAGACCGGAAGCGGGGCAACTGTTTTTT. It translates to CASRPEAGQLFF.